The source of this T cell receptor beta chain is a study of blood T cell repertoires in COVID-19. Study summary: Nucleic acid was either cDNA or gDNA, and it came from T cells, B-cell-depleted T cells, or PBMCs.

The CDR3 length is 15 residues. Trimming took 1 base from V and 4 from J, leaving 11 bases between them. The germline V gene has CDR1 LGHNA and CDR2 YSLEER. In the study's own analysis: Quantification of nucleated cells was approximated via reference gene primer amplification. TCRdb's copy holds only in-frame clones and misses some; the assay was immunoSEQ multiplex PCR. Clone size and V and J calls were adopted from that table, with D and trimming inferred from the DNA. This table holds around 200,000 clones, 85% to 90% found once. The receptor's source is a man older than 75 with acute or convalescent COVID-19. The sequencing sample was made of peripheral blood. This sequence joins TRBV4-3 and TRBJ2-1; a weak D match, TRBD2 (5 bases). CDR3: CASSQGMAGYNEQFF. In nucleotides, the CDR3 is TGCGCCAGCAGCCAAGGAATGGCGGGTTACAATGAGCAGTTCTTC.